Below, 19 T cell receptor beta chains from the same sample are listed, as sequenced in a study of cytomegalovirus exposure and HLA in healthy donors. PCR was performed using 60 Vbeta and 13 Jbeta primers. Using immunoSEQ multiplex PCR, the repertoire was profiled, and TCRdb retains in-frame clones only, with some absent. This sample carries about 94,000 clones, roughly 80% of them seen once, and the ten largest clones take about 1.4%. The sample taken for sequencing was PBMCs. All receptors derive from a male donor in good health and CMV-seronegative.

This clone showed up just a few times. This rearrangement joins TRBV6-1 to TRBJ2-1, with D perhaps matching TRBD1 (6 bases). The germline V gene encodes CDR1 MNHNS and CDR2 SASEGT. V lost 2 bases to trimming and J lost 6 bases, with 11 bases between them. The CDR3 length is 14 residues. CDR3 region: CASSEYKGGNEQFF. DNA for the CDR3: TGTGCCAGCAGTGAATACAAAGGGGGCAATGAGCAGTTCTTC.

This clone showed up just a few times. V usage is TRBV5-1 and J usage is TRBJ2-3; 8 nucleotides line up with TRBD2. Germline loops: CDR1 SGHRS, CDR2 YFSETQ. This CDR3 comprises 16 residues. The V gene end was trimmed by 2 bases and the J gene end by 4 bases; junction bases not matched to a gene: 9. CDR3 protein: CASSFSGTRGADTQYF. CDR3 in DNA: TGCGCCAGCAGCTTTTCCGGGACTAGAGGGGCAGATACGCAGTATTTT. Supplemented by reference TRBV5-1 and TRBJ2-3, the full variable domain reads KAGVTQTPRYLIKTRGQQVTLSCSPISGHRSVSWYQQTPGQGLQFLFEYFSETQRNKGNFPGRFSGRQFSNSRSEMNVSTLELGDSALYLCASSFSGTRGADTQYFGPGTRLTVL.

CDR3 DNA: TGTGCCAGCAGCGTCGGACAGGCAGCCAAGGGGGAGACCCAGTACTTC. It is translated as CASSVGQAAKGETQYF. This chain uses TRBV9 with TRBJ2-5; 7 nucleotides agree with TRBD1. The CDR3 length is 16 residues. Per germline, CDR1 SGDLS and CDR2 YYNGEE. V dropped 2 bases and J dropped 5; count of bases not matched to a gene: 12.

The V gene is TRBV9, the J gene TRBJ2-7; TRBD1 matches at 7 bases. The germline CDR1 and CDR2 sequences are SGDLS and YYNGEE. Germline trimming cut 0 bases from V and 2 bases from J; bases unmatched to any gene: 2. This CDR3 contains 14 residues. In DNA, the CDR3 is TGTGCCAGCAGCGTAGCCGGGACAGCCTACGAGCAGTACTTC. Encoded protein: CASSVAGTAYEQYF.

This chain connects TRBV5-5 to TRBJ1-5; TRBD1 aligns across 10 bases. The CDR3 loop spans 15 amino acids. The germline gives CDR1 SGHKS, CDR2 YYEKEE (reference sequence). V dropped 4 bases and J dropped 4; count of bases not matched to a gene: 5. CDR3 region: CASSPTGQGNQPQHF. The DNA for the CDR3 is TGTGCCAGCAGCCCCACGGGACAGGGGAATCAGCCCCAGCATTTT.

This clone was observed once. V usage is TRBV5-4 and J usage is TRBJ2-2; 8 bases match TRBD1. The CDR3 spans 15 residues. Germline V gene data show CDR1 as SGHNT and CDR2 as YYREEE (reference sequence). J lost 5 bases, V lost 2 bases, and 5 bases had no gene match. CDR3 amino acids: CASSFRQGYTGELFF. In DNA, the CDR3 is TGTGCCAGCAGCTTTCGACAGGGGTATACCGGGGAGCTGTTTTTT.

The rearrangement joins TRBV6-5 to TRBJ1-2; TRBD1 is a possible D gene (6 bases). Germline loops: CDR1 MNHEY, CDR2 SVGAGI. V lost 2 bases and J lost 6, with 16 bases in between. The CDR3 has 15 amino acids. In DNA form, the CDR3 reads TGTGCCAGCAGTTACGCGGGGGCCGAACAAGATGGCTACACCTTC. It encodes CASSYAGAEQDGYTF.

The CDR3 coding sequence is TGTGCCAGTAGTATCTTCCCCCCCGGGAAAGAAGCTTTCTTT. Translation gives CASSIFPPGKEAFF. The chain combines TRBV19 with TRBJ1-1; no clear D. The CDR3 spans 14 residues. The germline V gene has CDR1 LNHDA and CDR2 SQIVND (reference sequence). Deletions cut 3 bases from V and 8 bases from J, with 16 bases between.

This chain joins TRBV15 and TRBJ1-1; D is unresolved. The CDR3 is 14 residues long. Germline V lookup: CDR1 LNHNV, CDR2 YYDKDF (reference sequence). V dropped 2 bases and J dropped 0 bases, with 7 bases sitting between them. The CDR3 loop reads CATSRFPMNTEAFF. In DNA, the CDR3 is TGTGCCACCAGCAGATTCCCCATGAACACTGAAGCTTTCTTT.

This chain links TRBV28 with TRBJ2-7, with a possible D match to TRBD2 (5 bases). Germline-derived CDR1 and CDR2 are MDHEN and SYDVKM. V lost 4 bases to trimming and J lost 6 bases, with 10 bases between them. CDR3 size: 12 residues. The CDR3: CASSSGLLEQYF. For the CDR3, the DNA is TGTGCCAGCAGTTCTGGACTCCTCGAGCAGTACTTC.

J is TRBJ2-5 and V is TRBV20-1, with a weak D call TRBD1 (6 bases). V was trimmed by 4 bases and J by 5 bases, leaving 8 bases between them. Germline assignment: CDR1 DFQATT and CDR2 SNEGSKA (reference sequence). The CDR3 is 11 amino acids. The CDR3, as DNA: TGCAGTGCTAAGCAGGGGGAGACCCAGTACTTC. This translates into CSAKQGETQYF.

The chain carries TRBV28 and TRBJ1-5, with TRBD1 identical over 8 bases. V trimming: 5 bases; J trimming: 7 bases; junction bases outside the gene matches: 10. CDR1 and CDR2 from the germline V gene are MDHEN and SYDVKM. The CDR3 sequence is 15 residues long. CDR3 DNA sequence: TGTGCCAGCAGTCAGTGGACAGGGTGGGGGCAGCCCCAGCATTTT. Amino acids: CASSQWTGWGQPQHF.

The chain has TRBV7-2 and TRBJ2-3; the D gene is possibly TRBD1 (5 bases). The germline CDR1 and CDR2 sequences are SGHTA and FQGNSA. The CDR3 runs to 14 residues. The germline V and J ends were trimmed by 4 bases and 5 bases, with 13 bases remaining between them. The CDR3 spells CASSYTDRRDTQYF. The CDR3 region has the DNA TGTGCCAGCAGCTATACTGACAGAAGAGATACGCAGTATTTT.

V is TRBV27 and J is TRBJ1-1; D is undetermined. CDR1 and CDR2 (germline): MNHEY, SMNVEV (reference sequence). The ends were cut back, 6 bases at V and 3 bases at J, with 5 bases in the middle. The CDR3 runs to 11 residues. The CDR3 is CASRRDTEAFF. The CDR3 DNA sequence: TGTGCCAGCAGGCGGGACACTGAAGCTTTCTTT.

V is TRBV29-1 and J is TRBJ2-7; 8 bases are shared with TRBD1. V dropped 7 bases and J dropped 3; count of bases not matched to a gene: 26. Germline V lookup: CDR1 SQVTM, CDR2 ANQGSEA. The CDR3 runs 19 residues. CDR3 bases: TGCAGCGCTCGTTGTCCGGTACAGGGGGAGTCCGTACTGTACTACGAGCAGTACTTC. Its translation: CSARCPVQGESVLYYEQYF.

This clone was counted between two and nine times. The V gene is TRBV19, the J gene TRBJ2-7, with a possible D match to TRBD2 (6 bases). V dropped 3 bases and J dropped 7 bases, with 16 bases sitting between them. The germline CDR1 and CDR2 sequences are LNHDA and SQIVND (reference sequence). This CDR3 is built from 14 residues. The CDR3 DNA reads as TGTGCCAGTAGTATCGGAATGGGAGGAGCGGAGCAGTACTTC. Encoded protein: CASSIGMGGAEQYF.

CDR3 coding DNA: TGTGCCAGCAGCTACGACAGGGATTCACCCCTCCACTTT. Translated, it gives CASSYDRDSPLHF. The chain employs TRBV7-3 and TRBJ1-6; 7 bases are shared with TRBD1. The CDR3 has 13 residues. Trimming took 4 bases from V and 8 from J; bases not matched to a gene: 2. The germline gives CDR1 SGHTA, CDR2 FQGTGA. Full variable domain (missing parts from reference TRBV7-3 and TRBJ1-6): GAGVSQTPSNKVTEKGKYVELRCDPISGHTALYWYRQSLGQGPEFLIYFQGTGAADDSGLPNDRFFAVRPEGSVSTLKIQRTERGDSAVYLCASSYDRDSPLHFGNGTRLTVT.

V gene TRBV5-1 combines with J gene TRBJ2-2, with 9 bases aligning to TRBD2. This CDR3 contains 16 residues. V trimming: 0 bases; J trimming: 5 bases; junction bases outside the gene matches: 5. Germline V gene data show CDR1 as SGHRS and CDR2 as YFSETQ. The CDR3 bases are TGCGCCAGCAGCTTGGCGGTAGCGGGGGCTACCGGGGAGCTGTTTTTT. It codes for CASSLAVAGATGELFF.

The chain couples TRBV6-5 to TRBJ1-2; 8 positions match TRBD1. The CDR3 totals 14 residues. Germline CDR1 MNHEY, CDR2 SVGAGI. Trimming took 4 bases from V and 2 from J; bases not matched to a gene: 3. The CDR3 bases are TGTGCCAGCAGTTGGGGACAGGCGAACTATGGCTACACCTTC. Encoded protein: CASSWGQANYGYTF.